These 24 T cell receptor beta chains were sequenced from one sample in a study of cytomegalovirus exposure and HLA in healthy donors. PCR was performed using 60 Vbeta and 13 Jbeta primers. Sequenced by immunoSEQ multiplex PCR; TCRdb stores in-frame clones only, minus some. The data show roughly 140,000 clones, with approximately 80% seen just once and around 4.9% held by the top ten. The sample was PBMCs. Source of these receptors: a male donor in good health and CMV-seronegative.

The chain recombines TRBV5-1 with TRBJ1-2; no definite D call. Germline V gives CDR1 SGHRS, CDR2 YFSETQ. The V end was cut by 0 bases, the J end by 2 bases, with 11 bases between. This CDR3 comprises 15 residues. CDR3 amino acids: CASSLGPEGNYGYTF. In nucleotides, the CDR3 is TGCGCCAGCAGCTTGGGACCGGAGGGAAACTATGGCTACACCTTC.

There are a few counts of this clone. The chain joins TRBV2 to TRBJ2-1; TRBD2 matches 8 bases. The V gene's germline CDR1 is SNHLY and CDR2 FYNNEI. The CDR3 covers 16 residues. Trimming cost V 4 bases and J 5 bases; bases outside gene matches: 10. The CDR3 loop reads CASSASWRGANNEQFF. DNA of the CDR3: TGTGCCAGCAGTGCCTCTTGGCGGGGGGCAAACAATGAGCAGTTCTTC.

This chain links TRBV9 with TRBJ2-5, with D possibly matching TRBD2 (5 bases). From germline, CDR1 is SGDLS and CDR2 YYNGEE. This CDR3 region has 13 residues. V was trimmed by 1 base and J by 5 bases, leaving 9 bases between them. The CDR3 sequence: CASSVRGFETQYF. CDR3 in DNA: TGTGCCAGCAGCGTACGCGGGTTCGAGACCCAGTACTTC.

The chain joins TRBV5-1 to TRBJ2-2; D might be TRBD1 (6 bases). CDR1 is SGHRS and CDR2 is YFSETQ in the germline V gene. This CDR3 has 17 amino acids. V gave up 0 bases and J gave up 4 bases, with 16 bases separating them. CDR3 DNA sequence: TGCGCCAGCAGCTTGGAAGTGGGCAGGGGCACCACCGGGGAGCTGTTTTTT. Protein product: CASSLEVGRGTTGELFF. Complete variable domain (other parts from reference TRBV5-1 and TRBJ2-2): KAGVTQTPRYLIKTRGQQVTLSCSPISGHRSVSWYQQTPGQGLQFLFEYFSETQRNKGNFPGRFSGRQFSNSRSEMNVSTLELGDSALYLCASSLEVGRGTTGELFFGEGSRLTVL.

V and J are TRBV27 and TRBJ2-5; TRBD2 matches 12 bases. J was trimmed by 1 base and V by 4 bases; bases with no gene match: 4. The CDR3 is 16 amino acids. Germline values: CDR1 MNHEY, CDR2 SMNVEV (reference sequence). The CDR3 sequence: CASSSGLAGLQETQYF. In DNA, the CDR3 is TGTGCCAGCAGTTCCGGACTAGCGGGGCTCCAAGAGACCCAGTACTTC.

V is TRBV4-2 and J is TRBJ1-5, with D possibly TRBD1 on 5 matching bases. The CDR3 is made up of 16 amino acids. Germline V gene data show CDR1 as LGHNA and CDR2 as YNFKEQ. Trimming removed 0 bases from V and 4 bases from J, with 13 bases in between. CDR3 nucleotide sequence: TGTGCCAGCAGCCAAGATTGGGGCAGTGAGAATCAGCCCCAGCATTTT. Protein sequence: CASSQDWGSENQPQHF.

The chain couples TRBV9 to TRBJ2-1, with 10 bases aligning to TRBD2. The length of the CDR3 is 16 residues. Unmatched junction bases numbered 12, after V lost 3 bases and J lost 9 bases. In germline, CDR1 is SGDLS, CDR2 YYNGEE. The CDR3 loop reads CASSASGLAAPGEQFF. CDR3 DNA sequence: TGTGCCAGCAGCGCCAGTGGACTAGCGGCGCCTGGTGAGCAGTTCTTC.

V is TRBV7-9 and J is TRBJ2-3; 8 nucleotides agree with TRBD1. The CDR3 consists of 15 residues. Germline trimming cut 5 bases from V and 6 bases from J; bases unmatched to any gene: 10. Germline V gene lookup returns CDR1 SEHNR and CDR2 FQNEAQ (reference sequence). CDR3 sequence reads: CASSLGTGGGDTQYF. DNA for the CDR3: TGTGCCAGCAGCCTCGGGACAGGAGGAGGGGATACGCAGTATTTT.

The gene calls are TRBV14 and TRBJ1-2, with D possibly matching TRBD1 (5 bases). CDR3 length equals 16 residues. Germline loops: CDR1 SGHDN, CDR2 FVKESK. The germline V and J ends were trimmed by 4 bases and 3 bases, with 18 bases remaining between them. The CDR3 nucleotides read TGTGCCAGCAGCCTCCAGGGACTCCAAAAAGACTATGGCTACACCTTC. It specifies CASSLQGLQKDYGYTF.

The chain couples TRBV2 to TRBJ2-7, with D perhaps matching TRBD1 (6 bases). This CDR3 has 15 amino acids. Trimming left V 6 bases short and J 0 bases short, with 15 bases between. Germline CDR1 is SNHLY and CDR2 is FYNNEI. In DNA, the CDR3 is TGTGCCAGCAGACTCCGGGACAAGAGCTCCTACGAGCAGTACTTC. The encoded protein is CASRLRDKSSYEQYF.

CDR3: CASSWGTSQGATF. The CDR3 DNA follows: TGTGCCAGCAGCTGGGGGACGTCACAGGGCGCGACCTTC. The chain couples TRBV5-6 to TRBJ1-2, with TRBD1 as a possible D gene (6 bases). Per the germline V gene, CDR1 is SGHDT and CDR2 is YYEEEE. CDR3 length equals 13 residues. Trimming took 3 bases from V and 14 from J, leaving 20 bases between them.

The rearrangement uses TRBV7-9 and TRBJ1-4; the match to TRBD1 covers 8 bases. The CDR3 is 14 residues long. The germline gives CDR1 SEHNR, CDR2 FQNEAQ (reference sequence). The V and J ends lost 5 bases and 5 bases, in that order; junction bases with no gene match: 4. CDR3 sequence reads: CASSPRDRNEKLFF. DNA of the CDR3: TGTGCCAGCAGCCCCCGGGACAGGAATGAAAAACTGTTTTTT.

This clone was seen a few times. The chain joins TRBV15 to TRBJ2-3; D is ambiguous. The CDR3 has 12 residues. CDR1 LNHNV and CDR2 YYDKDF come from the germline V gene (reference sequence). The V end lost 4 bases, the J end lost 10 bases, and 12 bases lay between the germline ends. The CDR3 DNA follows: TGTGCCACCAGCACCGATCTAGTGTCGCAGTATTTT. Its protein product is CATSTDLVSQYF.

This clone has only one observation. The chain joins TRBV28 to TRBJ1-5, with D tentatively TRBD1 (6 bases). This CDR3 comprises 15 residues. Trimming removed 5 bases at V and 1 base at J, with 12 bases between. Germline-derived CDR1 and CDR2 are MDHEN and SYDVKM. CDR3 region: CASSTPGESNQPQHF. CDR3 in DNA: TGTGCCAGCAGTACCCCAGGGGAGAGCAATCAGCCCCAGCATTTT.

V is TRBV7-8 and J is TRBJ1-3, with no clear D. The V gene lost 3 bases and the J gene lost 4 bases, with 7 bases spanning the gap. This CDR3 is 13 amino acids long. The germline V gene encodes CDR1 SGHVS and CDR2 FQNEAQ. CDR3 in amino acids: CASSFATGNTIYF. In DNA, the CDR3 is TGTGCCAGCAGCTTCGCTACGGGAAACACCATATATTTT.

The chain combines TRBV29-1 with TRBJ1-1, with 8 bases that match TRBD1. The CDR3 contains 13 residues. V shed 7 bases, J shed 4 bases, and the junction held 8 bases outside the gene matches. Looked up from germline, CDR1 is SQVTM and CDR2 is ANQGSEA. The CDR3 loop is CSGLDRVITEAFF. CDR3 coding DNA: TGCAGCGGACTGGACAGGGTAATCACTGAAGCTTTCTTT.

Worth noting for this clone: One end of the junction does not line up with germline, which may come from a read error. This specimen includes other DNA sequences encoding the same CDR3. The chain recombines TRBV7-3 with TRBJ2-2, with TRBD1 matching over 7 bases. Germline values: CDR1 SGHTA, CDR2 FQGTGA. The CDR3 runs 16 residues. CDR3 protein: CASSPRQGGSPGELFF. CDR3 sequence (DNA): TGTGCCAGCAGCCCACGACAGGGTGGCTCCCCCGGGGAGCTGTTTTTC.

The chain combines TRBV9 with TRBJ1-6, with D possibly being TRBD1 (6 bases). Trimming took off 0 bases at V and 5 bases at J, with 12 bases between the two ends. CDR1 is SGDLS, CDR2 YYNGEE, per germline. There are 16 residues in the CDR3. The CDR3 nucleotides read TGTGCCAGCAGCGTAGGATCAGGACAGCATAATTCACCCCTCCACTTT. Translating it yields CASSVGSGQHNSPLHF.

V usage is TRBV6-1 and J usage is TRBJ2-3; 14 bases agree with TRBD2. Germline-derived CDR1 and CDR2 are MNHNS and SASEGT. Trimming cost V 2 bases and J 3 bases; bases outside gene matches: 10. The CDR3 loop spans 19 amino acids. The CDR3 bases are TGTGCCAGCAGTGAATTGACTAGCGGGGGGGCCTTTTTTACAGATACGCAGTATTTT. Its translation is CASSELTSGGAFFTDTQYF.

V usage is TRBV11-3 and J usage is TRBJ1-1; the D gene is possibly TRBD1 (6 bases). Trimming cost V 5 bases and J 6 bases, with 19 bases left between them. Looked up from germline, CDR1 is SGHNT and CDR2 is YENEEA. The CDR3 length is 15 residues. The CDR3, as DNA: TGTGCCAGCAGCCCTATAACCGGGACACCATCTGAAGCTTTCTTT. Protein sequence: CASSPITGTPSEAFF.

Only a few counts were recorded for this clone. The chain has TRBV4-1 and TRBJ1-6; 9 bases are a match to TRBD1. Germline V gives CDR1 MGHRA, CDR2 YSYEKL. V gave up 4 bases and J gave up 7 bases; unmatched junction bases: 14. CDR3 length equals 18 residues. As DNA, the CDR3 is TGCGCCAGCAGCCTTACCGATCCGACAGGGGGAATGAATTCACCCCTCCACTTT. Protein: CASSLTDPTGGMNSPLHF.

This rearrangement joins TRBV9 to TRBJ2-7; TRBD2 is a possible D gene (5 bases). This CDR3 spans 14 amino acids. Per germline, CDR1 SGDLS and CDR2 YYNGEE. Trimming stripped 0 bases from V and 3 bases from J, with 10 bases between. The chain's CDR3 is CASSVGGRNYEQYF. CDR3 in DNA: TGTGCCAGCAGCGTAGGAGGGCGGAACTACGAGCAGTACTTC. Supplemented by reference TRBV9 and TRBJ2-7, the full variable domain reads DSGVTQTPKHLITATGQRVTLRCSPRSGDLSVYWYQQSLDQGLQFLIQYYNGEERAKGNILERFSAQQFPDLHSELNLSSLELGDSALYFCASSVGGRNYEQYFGPGTRLTVT.

The chain recombines TRBV4-3 with TRBJ2-1; D might be TRBD1 (6 bases). Trimming left V 0 bases short and J 5 bases short, with 14 bases between. CDR1 is LGHNA, CDR2 YSLEER, per germline. The CDR3 covers 16 residues. CDR3 DNA: TGCGCCAGCAGCCAAGATAAAAGCCCAGGGGACAATGAGCAGTTCTTC. Encoded protein: CASSQDKSPGDNEQFF.

The chain is built from TRBV20-1 and TRBJ2-1; D remains ambiguous. V was pared by 2 bases and J by 7 bases, with 3 bases between. CDR1 and CDR2 (germline): DFQATT, SNEGSKA (reference sequence). This CDR3 region has 10 residues. The CDR3 DNA sequence: TGCAGTGCTAGACGTAATGAGCAGTTCTTC. Translating it yields CSARRNEQFF.